This T cell receptor (beta chain) was recorded in a study of response to subunit inactivated influenza vaccine. This clonotype was observed many times. Antigen: not known. Via MiXCR, TCRdb re-called the RT-PCR reads, giving one row per CDR3 protein. The sample records roughly 500,000 distinct CDR3 sequences, 25% being singletons. CDR3 length: 16 residues. Unmatched junction bases numbered 4, after V lost 5 bases and J lost 0 bases. Germline values: CDR1 SGHVS, CDR2 FQNEAQ. Study results and limitations: Seasonal influenza vaccination, on each occasion, was suggested by the authors to recruit few new T cells.

The origin of this receptor is a man aged 45 to 65 who received an inactivated influenza vaccine. The sequencing here drew on CD4+ T cells sorted from PBMCs, taken approximately 5 days after vaccination. This chain links TRBV7-8 with TRBJ1-5; 10 nucleotides align to TRBD1. This chain's CDR3 is CASSPRTGGSNQPQHF. The DNA of the CDR3 is TGTGCCAGCAGCCCGAGGACAGGGGGTAGCAATCAGCCCCAGCATTTT.